The sequence of this T cell receptor beta chain was determined in a study of blood T cell repertoires in COVID-19. The overall study: COVID-19 samples, acute and convalescent, were from the United States, Italy and Spain.

Between the trimmed V and J ends, which lost 4 bases and 6 bases, there was a span of 19 bases. The CDR3 is 14 amino acids. Germline CDR1 reads GTSNPN; CDR2 reads SVGIG (reference sequence). Method: immunoSEQ multiplex PCR; TCRdb's copy keeps in-frame clones and lacks some. The sample records hundreds of thousands of clones, roughly 90% being singletons. Sequencing was performed on PBMCs or T cells enriched from blood (not recorded which). The chain combines TRBV30 with TRBJ2-7, with D perhaps matching TRBD2 (6 bases). This TCR was recovered from a woman aged 40 to 50 with acute COVID-19. As DNA, the CDR3 is TGTGCCTGGACCCAAGACCCCCAGGGAGGCGAGCAGTACTTC. Its translation is CAWTQDPQGGEQYF.